These 12 T cell receptor beta chains came from one sample sequenced in a study of Ad26.COV2.S vaccination and SARS-CoV-2 variants. Noted treatment: around 19 received Ad26.COV2.S at low or high dose, single or two shots; five or six received placebo; per-sample allocation not given. Day 63 after the first vaccine or placebo injection was the time point for sampling. Repertoires were generated with immunoSEQ multiplex PCR, while TCRdb's copy carries only in-frame clones and drops some. The top ten clones hold roughly 5% of a sample with about 350,000 clones, about 89% of them seen once. Sample: peripheral blood, taken in a trial of Ad26.COV2.S vaccine versus placebo. The receptors shown here come from a person aged 18-65 years who received the Ad26.COV2.S COVID-19 vaccine or a placebo.

The gene calls are TRBV7-9 and TRBJ2-7, with TRBD1 matching 8 bases. Trimming cost V 5 bases and J 3 bases; bases outside gene matches: 12. The CDR3 spans 16 residues. CDR1 and CDR2 (germline): SEHNR, FQNEAQ (reference sequence). CDR3 protein: CASSQGTGLAYYEQYF. CDR3 nucleotides: TGTGCCAGCAGCCAAGGGACAGGACTTGCTTACTACGAGCAGTACTTC.

The chain has TRBV11-2 and TRBJ1-1; TRBD1 is a possible D gene (5 bases). The V gene lost 0 bases and the J gene lost 4 bases, with 9 bases spanning the gap. The CDR3 is 14 residues long. Germline CDR1 SGHAT, CDR2 FQNNGV. In DNA, the CDR3 is TGTGCCAGCAGCTTAGATTGGGGGGTCACTGAAGCTTTCTTT. Its protein is CASSLDWGVTEAFF.

The CDR3 here is CASSLGADTEAFF. The CDR3, as DNA: TGTGCCAGCAGTTTAGGGGCTGATACTGAAGCTTTCTTT. The rearrangement links TRBV28 to TRBJ1-1; weak D call: TRBD1 (5 bases). CDR1 is MDHEN and CDR2 is SYDVKM in the germline V gene. V shed 2 bases and J shed 5 bases, with 9 bases lying between them. The CDR3 is 13 amino acids.

The chain has TRBV7-2 and TRBJ2-1; 12 bases are shared with TRBD2. The CDR3 is 15 amino acids. J was trimmed by 7 bases and V by 5 bases; bases with no gene match: 6. CDR1 SGHTA and CDR2 FQGNSA come from the germline V gene. The DNA of the CDR3 is TGTGCCAGCAGCCAGACTAGCGGGAGCATAAATGAGCAGTTCTTC. This gives the protein CASSQTSGSINEQFF.

J is TRBJ2-7 and V is TRBV11-2, with TRBD2 as a possible D gene (5 bases). V shed 2 bases and J shed 1 base, with 9 bases lying between them. Germline assignment: CDR1 SGHAT and CDR2 FQNNGV. This CDR3 region has 14 residues. The CDR3 nucleotides read TGTGCCAGCAGCTTATCTGAGGGATCCTACGAGCAGTACTTC. This gives the protein CASSLSEGSYEQYF.

V and J are TRBV7-2 and TRBJ2-7; D could derive from TRBD1 or TRBD2 (5 bases each). V was cut by 1 base and J by 9 bases, with 13 bases left in between. The CDR3 runs 13 residues. CDR1 is SGHTA and CDR2 is FQGNSA in the germline V gene. The CDR3 sequence is CASSLGGAARQYF. CDR3 bases: TGTGCCAGCAGCTTAGGAGGGGCGGCGAGGCAGTACTTC.

The J gene is TRBJ2-5, the V gene TRBV5-6, with D unclear. The CDR3 loop spans 13 amino acids. Germline lookup yields CDR1 SGHDT and CDR2 YYEEEE. V was cut by 2 bases and J by 6 bases, with 11 bases left in between. CDR3 bases: TGTGCCAGCAGCTTTCTGGTAGTACAGACCCAGTACTTC. Its translation is CASSFLVVQTQYF.

This chain connects TRBV28 to TRBJ1-1; D unresolved. Trimming cost V 2 bases and J 3 bases, with 10 bases left between them. CDR3 size: 14 residues. Germline V gives CDR1 MDHEN, CDR2 SYDVKM. In nucleotides, the CDR3 is TGTGCCAGCAGTTTAATAAATGAGGACACTGAAGCTTTCTTT. Its protein product is CASSLINEDTEAFF.

V usage is TRBV7-2 and J usage is TRBJ1-1; no clear D gene. Trimming shortened V by 3 bases and J by 2 bases, and 16 bases separated the two germline ends. This CDR3 comprises 16 residues. Germline V gene sequence: CDR1 SGHTA, CDR2 FQGNSA. Here the CDR3 DNA reads TGTGCCAGCAGCTTTGATACGTACAGTCTAAACACTGAAGCTTTCTTT. Translation: CASSFDTYSLNTEAFF. Full variable domain (remainder filled in from reference TRBV7-2 and TRBJ1-1): GAGVSQSPSNKVTEKGKDVELRCDPISGHTALYWYRQSLGQGLEFLIYFQGNSAPDKSGLPSDRFSAERTGGSVSTLTIQRTQQEDSAVYLCASSFDTYSLNTEAFFGQGTRLTVV.

The chain combines TRBV7-9 with TRBJ2-7; maybe TRBD2 (7 bases). This CDR3 has 14 residues. The V gene's germline CDR1 is SEHNR and CDR2 FQNEAQ (reference sequence). Deletions cut 5 bases from V and 3 bases from J, with 14 bases between. The CDR3: CASSPEGGHYEQYF. CDR3 bases: TGTGCCAGCAGCCCTGAGGGGGGGCACTACGAGCAGTACTTC.

V is TRBV4-3 and J is TRBJ1-2; D might be TRBD1 (6 bases). This CDR3 spans 16 amino acids. Germline V CDR1 and CDR2: LGHNA, YSLEER. Deletions cut 0 bases from V and 6 bases from J, with 17 bases between. The CDR3 DNA follows: TGCGCCAGCAGCCAAGAATACAGGGCTGTCACGCATGGCTACACCTTC. This codes for CASSQEYRAVTHGYTF.

The CDR3: CTSSLLAGVTDTQYF. The CDR3 nucleotides read TGCACCAGCAGCCTATTAGCGGGAGTAACAGATACGCAGTATTTT. The rearrangement links TRBV1 to TRBJ2-3; the D segment call TRBD2 is taken from the table without a DNA check. TRBV1 is a recognized pseudogene. The length of the CDR3 is 15 residues.